The 16 T cell receptor beta chains below were found in one sample sequenced in a study of neoadjuvant anti-PD-1 for oral cavity cancer. Clones were sequenced by immunoSEQ multiplex PCR, and TCRdb holds only the in-frame ones, with some missing. This sample yields 40,000 or so clones, of which about 36% are seen a single time; about a sixth belongs to the top ten. As for time point: after neoadjuvant nivolumab, at surgical resection. The sequencing here drew on tumor tissue, taken after nivolumab (anti-PD-1) treatment. The receptors derive from a person aged 35 to 85 with oral cavity squamous cell carcinoma.

This rearrangement joins TRBV7-8 to TRBJ1-5, with a possible D match to TRBD1 (5 bases). The ends were cut back, 7 bases at V and 4 bases at J, with 11 bases in the middle. This CDR3 spans 13 amino acids. Germline V gene sequence: CDR1 SGHVS, CDR2 FQNEAQ. CDR3 DNA: TGTGCCAGCACCCGACAGCTTAATCAGCCCCAGCATTTT. Translating it yields CASTRQLNQPQHF.

The chain combines TRBV19 with TRBJ2-2; D gene uncertain. Trimming cost V 7 bases and J 5 bases, with 20 bases left between them. Per germline, CDR1 LNHDA and CDR2 SQIVND (reference sequence). This CDR3 contains 16 residues. In nucleotides, the CDR3 is TGTGCCAGTACCCCGCGAGCCAAACTGGCTACCGGGGAGCTGTTTTTT. It yields the protein CASTPRAKLATGELFF.

The rearrangement joins TRBV5-8 to TRBJ1-1; D is unclear. V was trimmed by 1 base and J by 4 bases, leaving 11 bases between them. CDR1 and CDR2 (germline): SGHTS, YDEGEE. This CDR3 has 14 residues. The DNA of the CDR3 is TGTGCCAGCAGCTTGCATGGGTTAGTCACTGAAGCTTTCTTT. Protein sequence: CASSLHGLVTEAFF. The variable domain in full, with the rest retrieved from reference TRBV5-8 and TRBJ1-1, is EAGVTQSPTHLIKTRGQQATLRCSPISGHTSVYWYQQALGLGLQFLLWYDEGEERNRGNFPPRFSGRQFPNYSSELNVNALELEDSALYLCASSLHGLVTEAFFGQGTRLTVV.

This clone has a handful of counts. V gene TRBV5-5 combines with J gene TRBJ2-5; 7 bases are shared with TRBD2. The CDR3 consists of 16 residues. The ends lost 4 bases at V and 4 bases at J; junction bases unmatched: 13. Germline-derived CDR1 and CDR2 are SGHKS and YYEKEE (reference sequence). CDR3 sequence reads: CASSKAGTMHRETQYF. The CDR3 DNA is TGTGCCAGCAGCAAGGCCGGGACTATGCACCGAGAGACCCAGTACTTC.

The rearrangement links TRBV6-6 to TRBJ2-7; D is perhaps TRBD2 (6 bases). Germline-derived CDR1 and CDR2 are MNHNY and SVGAGI (reference sequence). V lost 10 bases and J 1 base, leaving 14 bases between the germline ends. CDR3 length: 13 amino acids. The CDR3 is CATLLAGSYEQYF. For the CDR3, the DNA is TGTGCCACACTCCTGGCGGGGTCCTACGAGCAGTACTTC.

The V gene is TRBV30, the J gene TRBJ2-1; D remains unclear. There are 17 residues in the CDR3. CDR1 is GTSNPN and CDR2 is SVGIG in the germline V gene (reference sequence). V lost 3 bases to trimming and J lost 1 base, with 19 bases between them. CDR3 coding DNA: TGTGCCTGGAGGGCCCTGGGGTGGCAAAATTCCTACAATGAGCAGTTCTTC. Amino acid sequence: CAWRALGWQNSYNEQFF.

This clone was detected only a few times. The V gene is TRBV19, the J gene TRBJ2-1, with D possibly matching TRBD2 (6 bases). The germline CDR1 and CDR2 sequences are LNHDA and SQIVND (reference sequence). Trimming cost V 0 bases and J 12 bases, with 21 bases left between them. CDR3 length: 16 residues. The CDR3 is CASSIERGPTMSGQFF. In nucleotides, the CDR3 is TGTGCCAGTAGTATAGAGCGGGGACCTACAATGAGTGGGCAGTTCTTC.

The chain combines TRBV5-1 with TRBJ1-4; 9 nucleotides line up with TRBD1. Trimming took 3 bases from V and 8 from J; bases not matched to a gene: 8. This CDR3 has 15 residues. The germline gives CDR1 SGHRS, CDR2 YFSETQ. DNA of the CDR3: TGCGCCAGCAGCTGGCAGGGACAGGGTGACGAAAAACTGTTTTTT. Translation gives CASSWQGQGDEKLFF. Drawing the rest from reference TRBV5-1 and TRBJ1-4, the complete variable domain is KAGVTQTPRYLIKTRGQQVTLSCSPISGHRSVSWYQQTPGQGLQFLFEYFSETQRNKGNFPGRFSGRQFSNSRSEMNVSTLELGDSALYLCASSWQGQGDEKLFFGSGTQLSVL.

The chain combines TRBV4-2 with TRBJ1-6, with D hard to call. V lost 0 bases to trimming and J lost 7 bases, with 7 bases between them. CDR3 size: 14 residues. Germline CDR1 and CDR2: LGHNA and YNFKEQ. The CDR3 reads CASSQDSQNSPLHF. Written as DNA, the CDR3 is TGTGCCAGCAGCCAAGACTCCCAGAATTCACCCCTCCACTTT.

The J gene is TRBJ1-1, the V gene TRBV7-9; TRBD1 matches 8 bases. Losses at the gene ends were 5 bases for V and 2 bases for J; bases not matched to a gene: 4. The CDR3 runs to 14 residues. Looked up from germline, CDR1 is SEHNR and CDR2 is FQNEAQ (reference sequence). Written as DNA, the CDR3 is TGTGCCAGCAGCCAGGGACAGGTTAACACTGAAGCTTTCTTT. It encodes CASSQGQVNTEAFF.

This clone was counted only a few times. The gene calls are TRBV7-9 and TRBJ1-6; D is ambiguous. V shed 1 base and J shed 7 bases, with 2 bases lying between them. The germline V gene has CDR1 SEHNR and CDR2 FQNEAQ (reference sequence). CDR3 length: 12 residues. The CDR3, as DNA: TGTGCCAGCAGCTTAGGGAATTCACCCCTCCACTTT. It codes for CASSLGNSPLHF.

This clone is termed medium-sized. This rearrangement joins TRBV28 to TRBJ1-1; no definite D call. This CDR3 region has 10 residues. The germline V gene encodes CDR1 MDHEN and CDR2 SYDVKM. The ends were cut back, 11 bases at V and 1 base at J, with 5 bases in the middle. CDR3 protein: CAVANTEAFF. DNA of the CDR3: TGTGCCGTAGCGAACACTGAAGCTTTCTTT. The full variable domain, completed using reference TRBV28 and TRBJ1-1, is DVKVTQSSRYLVKRTGEKVFLECVQDMDHENMFWYRQDPGLGLRLIYFSYDVKMKEKGDIPEGYSVSREKKERFSLILESASTNQTSMYLCAVANTEAFFGQGTRLTVV.

This clone was seen once. The gene calls are TRBV5-6 and TRBJ2-7, with 9 bases identical to TRBD1. There are 17 residues in the CDR3. The germline V gene encodes CDR1 SGHDT and CDR2 YYEEEE. The V gene end was trimmed by 3 bases and the J gene end by 6 bases; junction bases not matched to a gene: 16. CDR3: CASSSPRDRAPLGEQYF. In DNA form, the CDR3 reads TGTGCCAGCAGCTCGCCTAGGGACAGGGCTCCCCTGGGCGAGCAGTACTTC.

A single count supports this clone. V and J are TRBV30 and TRBJ1-2, with TRBD1 matching over 8 bases. The CDR3 contains 14 residues. Germline V gene lookup returns CDR1 GTSNPN and CDR2 SVGIG (reference sequence). After removal of 5 bases from V and 7 bases from J, the junction contained 12 bases not matched to a gene. The CDR3 spells CAWETSGGEFGYTF. Here the CDR3 DNA reads TGTGCCTGGGAAACCTCAGGGGGCGAGTTTGGCTACACCTTC. The whole variable domain, remainder taken from reference TRBV30 and TRBJ1-2, is SQTIHQWPATLVQPVGSPLSLECTVEGTSNPNLYWYRQAAGRGLQLLFYSVGIGQISSEVPQNLSASRPQDRQFILSSKKLLLSDSGFYLCAWETSGGEFGYTFGSGTRLTVV.

The V call is TRBV4-1, the J call TRBJ2-3, with no clear D. Per germline, CDR1 MGHRA and CDR2 YSYEKL. V was pared by 0 bases and J by 0 bases, with 10 bases between. This CDR3 contains 16 residues. The CDR3 bases are TGCGCCAGCAGCCAAGAGGAAGTCCGTAGCACAGATACGCAGTATTTT. Its protein product is CASSQEEVRSTDTQYF.

This clone occurred a few times. The gene calls are TRBV2 and TRBJ2-7; weak D call: TRBD1 (6 bases). Germline CDR1 SNHLY, CDR2 FYNNEI. V shed 8 bases and J shed 2 bases, with 10 bases lying between them. The CDR3 contains 12 residues. For the CDR3, the DNA is TGTGCCAGCCGGGGACAACCCTACGAGCAGTACTTC. It is translated as CASRGQPYEQYF. Full variable domain (outside the CDR3, taken from reference TRBV2 and TRBJ2-7): EPEVTQTPSHQVTQMGQEVILRCVPISNHLYFYWYRQILGQKVEFLVSFYNNEISEKSEIFDDQFSVERPDGSNFTLKIRSTKLEDSAMYFCASRGQPYEQYFGPGTRLTVT.